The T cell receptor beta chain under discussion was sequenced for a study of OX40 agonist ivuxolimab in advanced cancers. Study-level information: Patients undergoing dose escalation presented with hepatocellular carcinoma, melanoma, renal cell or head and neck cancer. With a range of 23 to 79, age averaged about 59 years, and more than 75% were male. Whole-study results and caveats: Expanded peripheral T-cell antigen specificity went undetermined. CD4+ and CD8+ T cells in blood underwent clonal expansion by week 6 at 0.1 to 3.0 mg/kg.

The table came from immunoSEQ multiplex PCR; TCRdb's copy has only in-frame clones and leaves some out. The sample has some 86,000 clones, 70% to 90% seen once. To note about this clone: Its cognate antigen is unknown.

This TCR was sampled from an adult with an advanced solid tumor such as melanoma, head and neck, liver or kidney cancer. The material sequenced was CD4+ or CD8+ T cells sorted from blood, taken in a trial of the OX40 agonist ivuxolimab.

As DNA, the CDR3 is TGTGCCAGCAGCTTTCGGGAGCTGTTTTTT. Its translation is CASSFRELFF. The chain employs TRBV5-8 and TRBJ2-2; D is unclear. CDR3 size: 10 residues. The V and J ends lost 2 bases and 9 bases respectively, with 2 bases between them. Germline values: CDR1 SGHTS, CDR2 YDEGEE.